This entry lists 21 T cell receptor beta chains sequenced from one sample in a study of T cells after yellow fever vaccination. Via MiXCR, TCRdb re-called the 5' RACE reads, giving one row per CDR3 protein. The data show around 350,000 distinct CDR3 sequences, under 14% seen once. The material sequenced was PBMCs, taken on the day of the first yellow fever vaccination. The receptors originated from a man aged 18 to 35 who received the YFV17D yellow fever vaccine.

This chain connects TRBV28 to TRBJ1-1; the match to TRBD1 covers 7 bases. The germline gives CDR1 MDHEN, CDR2 SYDVKM. The V and J ends lost 8 bases and 1 base, in that order; junction bases with no gene match: 13. CDR3 length: 16 residues. The CDR3, as DNA: TGTGCCAGCGCAAATGCCCCGGGACAGCCGAACACTGAAGCTTTCTTT. Translation gives CASANAPGQPNTEAFF.

This clonotype was found a few times. This rearrangement joins TRBV15 to TRBJ1-2, with a tentative D call TRBD1 (5 bases). This CDR3 has 13 amino acids. Germline V gene sequence: CDR1 LNHNV, CDR2 YYDKDF (reference sequence). Trimming removed 7 bases at V and 2 bases at J, with 11 bases between. In DNA, the CDR3 is TGTGCCACCACCAAAGGGGTGAACTATGGCTACACCTTC. It is translated as CATTKGVNYGYTF.

A few counts support this clonotype. The chain combines TRBV7-6 with TRBJ2-2; 7 bases align to TRBD1. The CDR3 spans 17 residues. V dropped 4 bases and J dropped 5; count of bases not matched to a gene: 13. CDR1 and CDR2 (germline): SGHVS, FNYEAQ. CDR3 nucleotides: TGTGCCAGCAGCTCACCATACAGGGGCCCAAGGACCGGGGAGCTGTTTTTT. Its protein product is CASSSPYRGPRTGELFF.

The V call is TRBV12-3 or TRBV12-4, the J call TRBJ2-1; the D gene could be TRBD1 or TRBD2 (6 bases each). The CDR3 covers 14 residues. The V gene lost 3 bases and the J gene lost 7 bases, with 13 bases spanning the gap. CDR3 residues: CASSLQQGGNEQFF. The DNA for the CDR3 is TGTGCCAGCAGTTTGCAACAGGGAGGTAATGAGCAGTTCTTC.

The rearrangement links TRBV6-4 to TRBJ1-5; D is perhaps TRBD1 (5 bases). V lost 8 bases, J lost 4 bases, and 21 bases lay in between. This CDR3 spans 16 amino acids. Germline V gene data show CDR1 as MRHNA and CDR2 as SNTAGT. The chain's CDR3 is CASRSPIGRGNQPQHF. CDR3 nucleotide sequence: TGTGCCAGCCGCAGCCCCATCGGGAGGGGTAATCAGCCCCAGCATTTT.

The chain combines TRBV7-2 with TRBJ2-7; the match to TRBD2 covers 7 bases. Germline lookup yields CDR1 SGHTA and CDR2 FQGNSA. V gave up 2 bases and J gave up 7 bases; unmatched junction bases: 8. The CDR3 has 14 residues. CDR3 DNA: TGTGCCAGCAGCTTAATGGGCGGGGGTTTTGAGCAGTACGTC. Translation gives CASSLMGGGFEQYV.

This clonotype was detected only a few times. CDR3 DNA sequence: TGCAGTGCTAAATCCCCCATGGGCTACAATGAGCAGTTCTTC. Amino acids: CSAKSPMGYNEQFF. This sequence joins TRBV20-1 and TRBJ2-1; no firm D call. Per germline, CDR1 DFQATT and CDR2 SNEGSKA (reference sequence). This CDR3 is built from 14 residues. The V end lost 4 bases, the J end lost 3 bases, and 13 bases lay between the germline ends.

This clonotype was seen more than once but under ten times. The chain carries TRBV5-4 and TRBJ1-4, with 7 bases fitting TRBD1. Germline assignment: CDR1 SGHNT and CDR2 YYREEE (reference sequence). Trimming removed 1 base from V and 3 bases from J; junction bases left unmatched: 6. The CDR3 has 16 amino acids. The CDR3 DNA is TGTGCCAGCAGCTTGAAAAGGAGGGGGCCTAATGAAAAACTGTTTTTT. Protein sequence: CASSLKRRGPNEKLFF. The complete variable domain, with remaining parts taken from reference TRBV5-4 and TRBJ1-4, reads ETGVTQSPTHLIKTRGQQVTLRCSSQSGHNTVSWYQQALGQGPQFIFQYYREEENGRGNFPPRFSGLQFPNYSSELNVNALELDDSALYLCASSLKRRGPNEKLFFGSGTQLSVL.

The chain is built from TRBV6-2 or TRBV6-3 and TRBJ2-3; weak D call: TRBD2 (6 bases). V dropped 8 bases and J dropped 0 bases, with 12 bases sitting between them. The CDR3 spans 14 residues. CDR1 and CDR2 from the germline V gene are MNHEY and SVGEGT. The CDR3 reads CASCLGGSTDTQYF. CDR3 DNA: TGTGCCAGCTGTTTAGGAGGGAGCACAGATACGCAGTATTTT.

This clonotype was seen a few times. The genes are TRBV5-1 and TRBJ2-5; 10 nucleotides match TRBD2. Germline V CDR1 and CDR2: SGHRS, YFSETQ. V gave up 1 base and J gave up 4 bases; unmatched junction bases: 7. The CDR3 has 16 residues. The CDR3: CASSLRSGGAGETQYF. CDR3 nucleotides: TGCGCCAGCAGCTTGCGGAGCGGGGGGGCGGGAGAGACCCAGTACTTC.

At least ten counts were recorded for this clonotype. The V and J genes are TRBV5-6 and TRBJ2-5, with TRBD2 identical over 8 bases. The CDR3 totals 16 residues. Germline V gene data show CDR1 as SGHDT and CDR2 as YYEEEE. J gave up 4 bases and V 7 bases, and 15 bases lay outside the gene matches. Written as DNA, the CDR3 is TGTGCCAGCGGGGGGCCGCTAGCGGGTCTCCGAGAGACCCAGTACTTC. It is translated as CASGGPLAGLRETQYF. Supplemented by reference TRBV5-6 and TRBJ2-5, the full variable domain reads DAGVTQSPTHLIKTRGQQVTLRCSPKSGHDTVSWYQQALGQGPQFIFQYYEEEERQRGNFPDRFSGHQFPNYSSELNVNALLLGDSALYLCASGGPLAGLRETQYFGPGTRLLVL.

This clonotype occurred many times. This rearrangement joins TRBV12-3 or TRBV12-4 to TRBJ1-1, with 11 bases identical to TRBD1. CDR3 size: 14 residues. The V segment lost 4 bases and the J segment 6 bases; nucleotides outside the gene matches: 4. The CDR3 coding sequence is TGTGCCAGCAGTTCAGGACAGGGGGCCTCTGAAGCTTTCTTT. Translating it yields CASSSGQGASEAFF.

Regarding this clonotype: This sequence may be a read error, since a much larger clone differs from it by one base. The J gene is TRBJ2-5, the V gene TRBV7-3; D is possibly TRBD1 or TRBD2 (5 bases each). The CDR3 loop spans 13 amino acids. V was clipped by 4 bases and J by 3 bases, with 9 bases between them. The germline V gene has CDR1 SGHTA and CDR2 FQGTGA. The CDR3, as DNA: TGTGCCAGCAGCTCGGGACGGGAAGAGACCCAGTACTTC. It codes for CASSSGREETQYF.

In the case of this clonotype: A much larger clone is a single base away; this may be a read error. The chain combines TRBV7-6 with TRBJ2-5; possibly TRBD2 for D (7 bases). The CDR3 covers 15 residues. Germline-derived CDR1 and CDR2 are SGHVS and FNYEAQ. CDR3 residues: CASSLAGGLQESQYF. The CDR3 DNA reads TGTGCCAGCAGCTTAGCGGGGGGGCTACAAGAGTCCCAGTACTTC.

This clonotype was detected only a few times. The chain has TRBV7-9 and TRBJ2-3, with D perhaps TRBD1 (5 bases). CDR1 and CDR2 (germline): SEHNR, FQNEAQ (reference sequence). V was clipped by 0 bases and J by 4 bases, with 8 bases between them. CDR3 length: 14 residues. The CDR3 DNA follows: TGTGCCAGCAGCTTAGCGGGGCGCGCAGATACGCAGTATTTT. Translated, it gives CASSLAGRADTQYF.

This clonotype was seen a few times. V is TRBV6-1 and J is TRBJ2-1, with 10 nucleotides matching TRBD2. The CDR3 is made up of 18 amino acids. Germline values: CDR1 MNHNS, CDR2 SASEGT. V lost 5 bases to trimming and J lost 6 bases; unmatched junction nucleotides: 16. CDR3 bases: TGTGCCAGCAGTCCTCCTCCCGCGCTGGCTAGCGGGAGCAATGAGCAGTTCTTC. Its protein product is CASSPPPALASGSNEQFF.

This sequence joins TRBV20-1 and TRBJ2-7, with D maybe TRBD1 (6 bases). The CDR3 has 13 amino acids. Trimming shortened V by 1 base and J by 4 bases, and 11 bases separated the two germline ends. CDR1 and CDR2 (germline): DFQATT, SNEGSKA (reference sequence). CDR3 nucleotides: TGCAGTGCTAGAGTGGGGGCCCCGTACGAGCAGTACTTC. This translates into CSARVGAPYEQYF.

This clonotype has just a few counts. The rearrangement uses TRBV12-5 and TRBJ2-3, with no clear D. The CDR3 sequence is 16 residues long. The V gene lost 6 bases and the J gene lost 6 bases, with 22 bases spanning the gap. CDR1 and CDR2 from the germline V gene are LGHNT and FRNRAP. CDR3 sequence: CASGTGNSPPWDTQYF. In DNA, the CDR3 is TGTGCTAGTGGGACTGGGAACAGCCCACCGTGGGATACGCAGTATTTT.

The chain links TRBV20-1 to TRBJ2-3, with D possibly being TRBD1 (6 bases). The germline gives CDR1 DFQATT, CDR2 SNEGSKA (reference sequence). The CDR3 length is 13 residues. The germline V and J ends were trimmed by 3 bases and 4 bases, with 11 bases remaining between them. The CDR3 bases are TGCAGTGCTAGTGGGGGCGCATCAGATACGCAGTATTTT. It specifies CSASGGASDTQYF.

V usage is TRBV4-3 and J usage is TRBJ2-7; D remains ambiguous. Per the germline V gene, CDR1 is LGHNA and CDR2 is YSLEER. CDR3 length: 14 amino acids. Trimming took 0 bases from V and 6 from J, leaving 12 bases between them. CDR3 region: CASSQDSGRSEQYF. Written as DNA, the CDR3 is TGCGCCAGCAGCCAAGATAGTGGAAGGAGCGAGCAGTACTTC.

Worth noting for this clonotype: A much larger clone lies a single base off, so this may be a read error. This chain links TRBV5-5 with TRBJ2-1; D is uncertain. Germline V lookup: CDR1 SGHKS, CDR2 YYEKEE (reference sequence). The CDR3 has 12 residues. The CDR3 region is CASSLIGNELFF. The CDR3 DNA reads TGTGCCAGCAGCTTGATCGGCAATGAGCTGTTCTTC.